This T cell receptor beta chain was found in a study of T cells in Graves' hyperthyroidism and ophthalmopathy. Per the germline V gene, CDR1 is LNHNV and CDR2 is YYDKDF (reference sequence). Trimming at V came to 1 base and at J to 0 bases, leaving 9 bases not matched to a gene. This CDR3 comprises 18 residues. Thyroid ultrasound and orbital computed tomography, with clinical symptoms and serum thyroxine and TRAb, informed diagnoses. Sampled blood dates from first hyperthyroidism diagnosis, and it precedes any ophthalmopathy symptoms. RNA transcripts yielded amplified TCR beta CDR3 regions. In the first-round RT-PCR of the TCR CDR3, the HTBI primer set was used. One entry per CDR3 protein results from TCRdb running MiXCR on the multiplex PCR reads. Altogether 300,000 to 450,000 distinct CDR3 sequences are present, about 18% being singletons, with the ten largest covering 30% to 40%.

This chain links TRBV15 with TRBJ2-3, with TRBD2 identical over 8 bases. The receptor was derived from a woman aged 30 to 39 with Graves' hyperthyroidism that later progressed to Graves' ophthalmopathy. The sample was blood. The CDR3: CATSRGTSGVASTDTQYF. CDR3 nucleotides: TGTGCCACCAGCAGAGGAACTAGCGGAGTTGCTAGCACAGATACGCAGTATTTT. Drawing the rest from reference TRBV15 and TRBJ2-3, the complete variable domain is DAMVIQNPRYQVTQFGKPVTLSCSQTLNHNVMYWYQQKSSQAPKLLFHYYDKDFNNEADTPDNFQSRRPNTSFCFLDIRSPGLGDTAMYLCATSRGTSGVASTDTQYFGPGTRLTVL.